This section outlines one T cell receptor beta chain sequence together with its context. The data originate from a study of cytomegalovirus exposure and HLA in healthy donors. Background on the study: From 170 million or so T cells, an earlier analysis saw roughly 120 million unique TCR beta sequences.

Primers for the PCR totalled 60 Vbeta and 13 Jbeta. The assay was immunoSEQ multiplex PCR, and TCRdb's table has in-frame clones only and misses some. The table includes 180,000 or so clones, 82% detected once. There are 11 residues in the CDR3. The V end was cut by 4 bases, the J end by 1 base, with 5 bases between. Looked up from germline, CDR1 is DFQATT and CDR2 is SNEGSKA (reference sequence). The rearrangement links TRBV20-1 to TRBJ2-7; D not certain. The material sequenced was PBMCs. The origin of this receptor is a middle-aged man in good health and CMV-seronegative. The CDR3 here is CSATTSYEQYF. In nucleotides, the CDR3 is TGCAGTGCTACTACTTCCTACGAGCAGTACTTC.